This T cell receptor beta chain was profiled in a study of T cells after yellow fever vaccination (dated by TCRdb to between 2019 and 2020). About the full investigation: Libraries from fractions with low cell numbers were prepared with the SMART-Seq v4 Ultra Low Input RNA kit. To track T-cell clones before and after primary and booster YFV17D yellow fever vaccination, bulk TCR alpha and beta repertoires were sequenced longitudinally. Two healthy male donors, one aged 18 to 29 and one aged 30 to 40 years, made up the cohort. Blood samples were taken at several timepoints before and after primary and secondary immunization, and bulk PBMC replicates and cell subsets were isolated. Broader findings and caveats from the paper: Most clones expanded after primary vaccination (approximately 97% of CD4 and 88% of CD8) were re-detected after the booster, suggesting that broad memory maintenance occurred. Computational filtering was needed because FACS-sorted repertoires could contain abundant contaminating clonotypes from the bulk population. The secondary T-cell response was found to be weaker but faster than the primary response, with a peak reached on day 5 rather than on day 15. The study included only a couple of donors, which limits how far the findings can be generalized. A small share of clonotypes occurred in both CD4 and CD8 compartments, likely arising from convergent recombination.

This clonotype was seen at least ten times. No antigen is known for it. No qualities accompany the bases; no much larger clone lies one base away. The treatment or condition tag for this specimen amounts to: live attenuated yellow fever vaccine strain. A standard Ficoll-Paque protocol was used to isolate PBMCs from peripheral blood. Dynabeads CD4 and CD8 positive selection kits were used to isolate CD4 and CD8 T-cell fractions. TriZol was used to extract RNA from bulk PBMCs, CD4 and CD8 fractions, and dextramer-positive and dextramer-negative fractions. TCR cDNA was synthesized by 5'RACE template switching, through which a universal primer site and unique molecular identifiers were introduced. cDNA synthesis was primed from both the TCR alpha and TCR beta constant segments. Library amplification used two PCR steps, and the second PCR step added sample barcodes and sequencing adapters. Sequencing of libraries was performed on Illumina HiSeq 2500 (2x100 bp) or NovaSeq (2x150 bp). The authors' pipeline ran thus. MIGEC handled demultiplexing of reads and collapsing into UMI consensus sequences, while MiXCR performed V(D)J alignment. Vaccine-responding clonotypes were identified with edgeR using replicate PBMC samples, with FDR below 0.01 and a log2 fold change above 5 up to day 15 being required. Each bulk clonotype was labeled CD4 or CD8 based on which sequenced repertoire, CD4 or CD8, contained the clonotype at higher abundance. TCRdb reprocessed the public reads (quality trimming at Q25 with fastp, clone calling with MiXCR) and kept in-frame beta chains. Each CDR3 protein appears once, grouped with its most common genes and DNA. The V and J calls, along with clone size, are taken from TCRdb and not from the paper's own processing. The table for this sample lists about 160,000 distinct CDR3 sequences; approximately 6.8% of them were counted only once. 2.5% of the sample is taken by the ten largest.

The clonotype originates from a man aged 18 to 35 who received the YFV17D yellow fever vaccine. Sequenced material: CD4+ T cells sorted from PBMCs, taken 5 days after the first yellow fever vaccination.

The sequence in DNA is TGTGCCAGCACCTCGAGGCAAGAGACCCAGTACTTC. This sequence encodes CASTSRQETQYF. In this chain, TRBV6-2 or TRBV6-3 is recombined with TRBJ2-5; a confident D gene designation cannot be given. CDR1 and CDR2, looked up from the germline V gene, are MNHEY and SVGEGT. Including the terminal cysteine and phenylalanine, the CDR3 comprises 12 residues. The kept DNA is CDR3 alone, 36 bases in frame from the first base. Relative to germline, V is 7 bases shorter and J is 2 bases shorter, with 8 bases between their ends.